This TCR beta chain was captured in a study of human T cells and chemical hapten exposure. Study-level background: All through the approximately 26-week study, the scalp of each patient received diphenylcyclopropenone doses weekly. Patches with 0.01% DPC went on the upper back, and the tests were read at 6 days. How much TCR each sample yielded varied, mostly because pooled library volumes differed slightly.

Study-wide points: With patch test score, the counts of PT1 expanded TCRs showed a positive correlation.

Described time point: patch test 1, 2 weeks after DPC sensitization. Treatment denoted: therapeutic diphenylcyclopropenone sensitization with weekly scalp DPC. The CDR3 has 16 amino acids. Trimming shortened V by 3 bases and J by 3 bases, and 15 bases separated the two germline ends. This clonotype was counted many times. The antigen is undetermined. TCRdb ran MiXCR on the RACE reads and lists one entry per CDR3 protein. Of over 85,000 distinct CDR3 sequences listed, roughly 12% were seen once; the top ten hold 2% to 2.5%. The chain links TRBV12-3 or TRBV12-4 to TRBJ1-5; the D gene is possibly TRBD1 (5 bases). The origin of this receptor is a woman aged 40-49 years with alopecia areata. Some clones in this sample may be carry-over from other donors' samples. The starting material was whole blood, obtained in connection with sensitization to the hapten diphenylcyclopropenone (DPC). The CDR3 DNA sequence: TGTGCCAGCAGTTTCTCAGGCAGGGCGCACAATCAGCCCCAGCATTTT. This gives the protein CASSFSGRAHNQPQHF.